What follows are 30 T cell receptor beta chains derived from one specimen sequenced in a study of OX40 agonist ivuxolimab in advanced cancers. Profiled with immunoSEQ multiplex PCR; TCRdb holds only in-frame clones, not every one. The data contain approximately 44,000 clones, approximately 80% of them singletons. This material consisted of CD4+ or CD8+ T cells sorted from blood, taken in a trial of the OX40 agonist ivuxolimab. These receptors were obtained from an adult with an advanced solid tumor such as melanoma, head and neck, liver or kidney cancer.

J is TRBJ2-3 and V is TRBV20-1; D ambiguous. Deletions cut 5 bases from V and 0 bases from J, with 3 bases between. Germline values: CDR1 DFQATT, CDR2 SNEGSKA (reference sequence). The CDR3 loop spans 11 amino acids. CDR3 sequence: CSADSTDTQYF. The CDR3 nucleotides are TGCAGTGCTGACAGCACAGATACGCAGTATTTT.

The chain couples TRBV6-5 to TRBJ1-3; no clear D. This CDR3 is 14 amino acids long. CDR1 is MNHEY, CDR2 SVGAGI, per germline. Trimming cost V 6 bases and J 2 bases, with 11 bases left between them. CDR3 sequence reads: CASSLRSTGNTIYF. Written as DNA, the CDR3 is TGTGCCAGCAGCCTTAGAAGTACTGGAAACACCATATATTTT.

On this clone: Other nucleotide sequences in the sample specify the same CDR3. The CDR3 DNA reads as TGCGCCAGCAGCTTGGGGGTCTCGACAGGGGATTATGGCTACACCTTC. It encodes CASSLGVSTGDYGYTF. The chain employs TRBV5-1 and TRBJ1-2; the match to TRBD1 covers 8 bases. The CDR3 is 16 amino acids. After removal of 0 bases from V and 5 bases from J, the junction contained 9 bases not matched to a gene. Germline CDR1 is SGHRS and CDR2 is YFSETQ.

The chain couples TRBV25-1 to TRBJ1-4; D possibly corresponds to TRBD1 (5 bases). Germline CDR1 reads MGHDK; CDR2 reads SYGVNS. V dropped 4 bases and J dropped 8 bases, with 14 bases sitting between them. This CDR3 contains 14 residues. The CDR3 bases are TGTGCCAGCAGTGTTCAGGCACGGGGCGAAAAACTGTTTTTT. Amino acids: CASSVQARGEKLFF. The full variable domain, rest sourced from reference TRBV25-1 and TRBJ1-4, is EADIYQTPRYLVIGTGKKITLECSQTMGHDKMYWYQQDPGMELHLIHYSYGVNSTEKGDLSSESTVSRIRTEHFPLTLESARPSHTSQYLCASSVQARGEKLFFGSGTQLSVL.

The chain links TRBV29-1 to TRBJ1-5; TRBD1 aligns across 7 bases. V lost 6 bases, J lost 4 bases, and 9 bases stayed unmatched. CDR1 and CDR2 (germline): SQVTM, ANQGSEA. The CDR3 is 14 residues long. The CDR3 here is CSVKDGTANQPQHF. CDR3 coding DNA: TGCAGCGTAAAGGACGGGACAGCTAATCAGCCCCAGCATTTT.

This clone was found a few times. The gene calls are TRBV29-1 and TRBJ1-2; 9 bases fit TRBD1. CDR1 is SQVTM and CDR2 is ANQGSEA in the germline V gene. The CDR3 runs to 13 residues. V dropped 6 bases and J dropped 4; count of bases not matched to a gene: 6. The chain's CDR3 is CSVSRDRVYGYTF. The CDR3 DNA reads TGCAGCGTATCCCGGGACAGGGTCTATGGCTACACCTTC.

The chain combines TRBV5-1 with TRBJ2-7; TRBD1 aligns across 8 bases. The CDR3 is 12 amino acids. Germline assignment: CDR1 SGHRS and CDR2 YFSETQ. V lost 3 bases, J lost 5 bases, and 1 base stayed unmatched. The CDR3 protein is CASSSTGDEQYF. The CDR3 coding sequence is TGCGCCAGCAGCTCGACAGGGGACGAGCAGTACTTC.

V usage is TRBV6-1 and J usage is TRBJ1-5, with D uncertain. The CDR3 loop spans 14 amino acids. Germline V lookup: CDR1 MNHNS, CDR2 SASEGT. V shed 2 bases and J shed 5 bases, with 10 bases lying between them. The CDR3: CASSEPGLHQPQHF. Written as DNA, the CDR3 is TGTGCCAGCAGTGAACCCGGGCTGCATCAGCCCCAGCATTTT.

This rearrangement joins TRBV15 to TRBJ1-1; D gene ambiguous. The CDR3 is made up of 13 amino acids. Germline V gene sequence: CDR1 LNHNV, CDR2 YYDKDF (reference sequence). V lost 3 bases to trimming and J lost 1 base, with 6 bases between them. CDR3 DNA: TGTGCCACCAGCAGGGTAGGGAACACTGAAGCTTTCTTT. Protein product: CATSRVGNTEAFF. Drawing the rest from reference TRBV15 and TRBJ1-1, the complete variable domain is DAMVIQNPRYQVTQFGKPVTLSCSQTLNHNVMYWYQQKSSQAPKLLFHYYDKDFNNEADTPDNFQSRRPNTSFCFLDIRSPGLGDTAMYLCATSRVGNTEAFFGQGTRLTVV.

This clone was seen once. The chain employs TRBV7-8 and TRBJ2-7; 13 nucleotides match TRBD2. After removal of 4 bases from V and 3 bases from J, the junction contained 9 bases not matched to a gene. The V gene's germline CDR1 is SGHVS and CDR2 FQNEAQ. The CDR3 extends over 17 amino acids. The CDR3, as DNA: TGTGCCAGCAGCTCGCCGGGACTAGCGGGAACAGGCTACGAGCAGTACTTC. It specifies CASSSPGLAGTGYEQYF.

This clone occurred once. This chain uses TRBV7-9 with TRBJ2-1; 11 nucleotides agree with TRBD2. CDR3 length: 15 residues. The germline gives CDR1 SEHNR, CDR2 FQNEAQ (reference sequence). V gave up 2 bases and J gave up 7 bases; unmatched junction bases: 4. The CDR3 nucleotides read TGTGCCAGCAGCTTACTAGCGGGAGGATTTAATGAGCAGTTCTTC. Its translation: CASSLLAGGFNEQFF.

This clone was recorded once. The chain combines TRBV2 with TRBJ1-1, with TRBD1 as a possible D gene (6 bases). The V end lost 7 bases, the J end lost 4 bases, and 22 bases lay between the germline ends. Germline V CDR1 and CDR2: SNHLY, FYNNEI. CDR3 length: 16 amino acids. The CDR3 spells CASTTFELRGGTEAFF. CDR3 bases: TGTGCCAGCACTACTTTCGAACTCCGAGGGGGCACTGAAGCTTTCTTT.

DNA of the CDR3: TGTGCCAGCAGCCCCGGACAGGTCCTAAGGCAGTACTTC. This gives the protein CASSPGQVLRQYF. This chain joins TRBV28 and TRBJ2-7; TRBD1 matches at 7 bases. With 6 bases clipped from V and 9 bases from J, the junction kept 11 bases outside the gene matches. The CDR3 runs 13 residues. The V gene's germline CDR1 is MDHEN and CDR2 SYDVKM. The full variable domain, rest sourced from reference TRBV28 and TRBJ2-7, is DVKVTQSSRYLVKRTGEKVFLECVQDMDHENMFWYRQDPGLGLRLIYFSYDVKMKEKGDIPEGYSVSREKKERFSLILESASTNQTSMYLCASSPGQVLRQYFGPGTRLTVT.

Details on this clone: Other nucleotide sequences from this sample produce the same CDR3. This chain joins TRBV27 and TRBJ1-2; D is possibly TRBD1 (6 bases). There are 17 residues in the CDR3. Deletions cut 5 bases from V and 2 bases from J, with 21 bases between. In germline, CDR1 is MNHEY, CDR2 SMNVEV (reference sequence). The CDR3 coding sequence is TGTGCCAGCAGTCCCCGAACAGGGCTTAAGGGCAACTATGGCTACACCTTC. Translated, it gives CASSPRTGLKGNYGYTF.

The chain joins TRBV20-1 to TRBJ2-3; no clear D. This CDR3 is 10 amino acids long. V dropped 5 bases and J dropped 2 bases, with 2 bases sitting between them. CDR1 and CDR2 from the germline V gene are DFQATT and SNEGSKA (reference sequence). The CDR3 region has the DNA TGCAGTGCTTTCACAGATACGCAGTATTTT. This translates into CSAFTDTQYF.

The J gene is TRBJ1-5, the V gene TRBV30; D perhaps matches TRBD1 (6 bases). The germline V gene has CDR1 GTSNPN and CDR2 SVGIG (reference sequence). Trimming removed 0 bases from V and 10 bases from J, with 19 bases in between. The CDR3 runs to 15 residues. The CDR3 spells CAWSVSGGANGPQHF. In DNA, the CDR3 is TGTGCCTGGAGTGTATCCGGGGGCGCGAACGGTCCCCAGCATTTT.

V usage is TRBV4-3 and J usage is TRBJ1-1, with D possibly being TRBD1 (6 bases). Germline V gene data show CDR1 as LGHNA and CDR2 as YSLEER. Trimming removed 0 bases from V and 4 bases from J, with 18 bases in between. The CDR3 runs 17 residues. CDR3 sequence reads: CASSQDGRGATGTEAFF. CDR3 nucleotide sequence: TGCGCCAGCAGCCAAGATGGGCGGGGGGCAACGGGCACTGAAGCTTTCTTT.

The chain recombines TRBV7-9 with TRBJ2-7, with TRBD1 matching 7 bases. The ends lost 5 bases at V and 5 bases at J; junction bases unmatched: 9. CDR1 SEHNR and CDR2 FQNEAQ come from the germline V gene (reference sequence). The CDR3 has 14 amino acids. As DNA, the CDR3 is TGTGCCAGCAGCACAGCGACAGGGTCTCACGAGCAGTACTTC. It codes for CASSTATGSHEQYF.

The rearrangement uses TRBV5-5 and TRBJ1-5; D unclear. The CDR3 totals 17 residues. Germline CDR1 SGHKS, CDR2 YYEKEE (reference sequence). Deletions cut 5 bases from V and 0 bases from J, with 18 bases between. The CDR3 spells CASSRWPLDLSNQPQHF. The DNA of the CDR3 is TGTGCCAGCAGTCGATGGCCTTTGGACCTTAGCAATCAGCCCCAGCATTTT. Full variable domain (rest looked up from reference TRBV5-5 and TRBJ1-5): DAGVTQSPTHLIKTRGQQVTLRCSPISGHKSVSWYQQVLGQGPQFIFQYYEKEERGRGNFPDRFSARQFPNYSSELNVNALLLGDSALYLCASSRWPLDLSNQPQHFGDGTRLSIL.

The chain is built from TRBV28 and TRBJ2-2, with no clear D. Germline V gene lookup returns CDR1 MDHEN and CDR2 SYDVKM. Trimming removed 6 bases at V and 5 bases at J, with 19 bases between. The CDR3 totals 16 residues. CDR3 sequence reads: CASSSTGPPRTGELFF. The DNA for the CDR3 is TGTGCCAGCAGCTCCACCGGGCCCCCGCGGACCGGGGAGCTGTTTTTT.

This clone was detected once. The rearrangement links TRBV2 to TRBJ2-3; TRBD2 matches at 13 bases. Germline-derived CDR1 and CDR2 are SNHLY and FYNNEI. The CDR3 is 17 residues long. The V and J ends lost 6 bases and 1 base, in that order; junction bases with no gene match: 7. The DNA of the CDR3 is TGTGCCAGCAGGTTACGTGGACTAGCGGGAGGCACAGATACGCAGTATTTT. Residues: CASRLRGLAGGTDTQYF.

This rearrangement joins TRBV7-3 to TRBJ2-2, with 10 bases identical to TRBD2. From germline, CDR1 is SGHTA and CDR2 FQGTGA. After removal of 5 bases from V and 5 bases from J, the junction contained 5 bases not matched to a gene. This CDR3 comprises 15 residues. Written as DNA, the CDR3 is TGTGCCAGCAGCCAAGCGGGAGGGCCAACCGGGGAGCTGTTTTTT. Translated, it gives CASSQAGGPTGELFF.

The rearrangement joins TRBV12-5 to TRBJ2-1; 7 bases are shared with TRBD2. CDR1 and CDR2 from the germline V gene are LGHNT and FRNRAP. The CDR3 has 15 residues. J was trimmed by 4 bases and V by 6 bases; bases with no gene match: 9. The CDR3 reads CASGFYGGSYNEQFF. The CDR3 DNA follows: TGTGCTAGTGGGTTTTATGGCGGGAGTTACAATGAGCAGTTCTTC.

The chain uses TRBV6-5 and TRBJ2-7, with TRBD2 identical over 10 bases. Germline CDR1 MNHEY, CDR2 SVGAGI. Germline trimming cut 7 bases from V and 12 bases from J; bases unmatched to any gene: 18. The CDR3 contains 15 residues. CDR3 residues: CASNLKGGSGRLPYF. The CDR3 nucleotides are TGTGCCAGCAATCTCAAGGGGGGTAGCGGGAGGTTACCGTACTTC.

CDR3 DNA: TGTGCCAGCAGCTTACAGGGGGCTGGTGTGAGCAATCAGCCCCAGCATTTT. Its translation: CASSLQGAGVSNQPQHF. J is TRBJ1-5 and V is TRBV7-2; TRBD1 matches 8 bases. This CDR3 has 17 residues. Germline V lookup: CDR1 SGHTA, CDR2 FQGNSA. After removal of 2 bases from V and 1 base from J, the junction contained 7 bases not matched to a gene.

This clone was detected once. The chain carries TRBV2 and TRBJ1-1; maybe TRBD1 (5 bases). The CDR3 is made up of 13 amino acids. The germline V gene has CDR1 SNHLY and CDR2 FYNNEI. Trimming cost V 6 bases and J 1 base, with 9 bases left between them. The CDR3 here is CASRWGGNTEAFF. The CDR3 bases are TGTGCCAGCAGATGGGGGGGGAACACTGAAGCTTTCTTT.

The chain carries TRBV21-1 and TRBJ2-6; TRBD1, as called in the table, went unchecked against the DNA. TRBV21-1 is classified as a pseudogene. CDR3 length equals 17 residues. CDR3 in amino acids: CASSTGDRVTGANVLTF. CDR3 DNA sequence: TGTGCCAGCAGCACAGGGGACAGGGTAACTGGGGCCAACGTCCTGACTTTC.

The V call is TRBV11-1, the J call TRBJ2-7, with 8 bases matching TRBD2. Losses at the gene ends were 8 bases for V and 5 bases for J; bases not matched to a gene: 11. Germline CDR1 SGHAT, CDR2 FQDESV (reference sequence). This CDR3 has 14 residues. The CDR3 sequence: CASPKAGVCDEQYF. As DNA, the CDR3 is TGTGCCAGCCCAAAAGCGGGAGTTTGCGACGAGCAGTACTTC. Filled out from reference TRBV11-1 and TRBJ2-7, the complete variable domain reads EAEVAQSPRYKITEKSQAVAFWCDPISGHATLYWYRQILGQGPELLVQFQDESVVDDSQLPKDRFSAERLKGVDSTLKIQPAELGDSAMYLCASPKAGVCDEQYFGPGTRLTVT.

This chain uses TRBV10-1 with TRBJ1-3; D not resolved. V gave up 0 bases and J gave up 1 base, with 7 bases separating them. The CDR3 loop spans 15 amino acids. The germline gives CDR1 WNHNN, CDR2 SYGVQD (reference sequence). The CDR3, as DNA: TGCGCCAGCAGTGAGTCTGGAGGGTCTGGAAACACCATATATTTT. Translating it yields CASSESGGSGNTIYF.

The gene calls are TRBV6-6 and TRBJ2-5; D call uncertain. This CDR3 contains 14 residues. The germline gives CDR1 MNHNY, CDR2 SVGAGI (reference sequence). Trimming took 5 bases from V and 11 from J, leaving 21 bases between them. CDR3 DNA sequence: TGTGCCAGCAGTATCGGGCTTCCGAGTGATGAGCAGTACTTC. Its translation: CASSIGLPSDEQYF.